This is a list of T cell receptor beta chains from one sample in a study of cytomegalovirus exposure and HLA in healthy donors. Libraries were prepared by immunoSEQ multiplex PCR; TCRdb keeps only in-frame clonotypes and omits some of them. The table records some 120,000 clones, almost 90% of them present only once. Sequenced material: PBMCs. The receptors were gathered from a man aged 25-45 years in good health and CMV-seronegative. CDR3s include the opening cysteine and the closing phenylalanine or tryptophan. The order of the fields is CDR3 length, J gene, V gene, D gene, clone size, CDR3 DNA, CDR3 protein. A D gene is named only where the DNA matches it firmly. Size values are once, few and many counts, or a class for expanded clones, and some rows have none.

>15|TRBJ2-1|TRBV5-1|TRBD2|.
TGCGCCAGCAGCCGGGGACTAGGCACCGACAATGAGCAGTTCTTC
CASSRGLGTDNEQFF
>16|TRBJ2-3|TRBV6-4|.|.
TGTGCCAGCAGTCCATCCATTCATAGCGTGGCAGATACGCAGTATTTT
CASSPSIHSVADTQYF
>15|TRBJ2-7|TRBV19|TRBD1|.
TGTGCCAGTAGTATTCGCCCGGCAGGGGGCTACGAGCAGTACTTC
CASSIRPAGGYEQYF
>15|TRBJ2-7|TRBV19|TRBD1|few
TGTGCCAGTAGTGCGGGACAGGGTTTCTCCTACGAGCAGTACTTC
CASSAGQGFSYEQYF
>15|TRBJ2-7|TRBV30|TRBD2|.
TGTGCCTGGAGCCGAGGGACTAGCGGAAAATACGAGCAGTACTTC
CAWSRGTSGKYEQYF
>12|TRBJ2-7|TRBV5-1|.|.
TGCGCCAGCAGCTTGGACGGGTACGAGCAGTACTTC
CASSLDGYEQYF
>16|TRBJ2-7|TRBV5-1|TRBD1|.
TGCGCCAGCAGCTTGGGGCAGACAGGGCGCCGCTACGAGCAGTACTTC
CASSLGQTGRRYEQYF
>15|TRBJ2-7|TRBV5-6|TRBD2|.
TGTGCCAGCAGCTTCGCGCAGCGGGAGCTTTATGAGCAGTACTTC
CASSFAQRELYEQYF
>16|TRBJ2-3|TRBV5-4|.|.
TGTGCCAGCAGCTTGGTACAGGGAGGGCCTGGGGATACGCAGTATTTT
CASSLVQGGPGDTQYF
>14|TRBJ1-3|TRBV11-2|.|.
TGTGCCAGCAGCTTAGGGCCCTCTGGAAACACCATATATTTT
CASSLGPSGNTIYF
>12|TRBJ1-6|TRBV6-5|TRBD1|.
TGTGCCAGCAGCCTTGACAGGGTGATACTCCACTTT
CASSLDRVILHF
>16|TRBJ2-7|TRBV5-1|.|once
TGCGCCAGCAGTCTCAACAGCGGACCATGGGGTAACGAGCAGTACTTC
CASSLNSGPWGNEQYF
>15|TRBJ1-5|TRBV7-9|.|.
TGTGCCAGCAGCTGGGGGGGGCAGGGCCAACAGCCCCAGCATTTT
CASSWGGQGQQPQHF
>14|TRBJ1-1|TRBV5-1|.|.
TGCGCCAGCAGCTTCACGGTTGGGAACACTGAAGCTTTCTTT
CASSFTVGNTEAFF
>14|TRBJ2-1|TRBV5-1|TRBD2|once
TGCGCCAGCAGCACCCTAGCGGGTACAAATGAGCAGTTCTTC
CASSTLAGTNEQFF
>14|TRBJ2-7|TRBV7-9|.|.
TGTGCCAGCAGCCAAACACGAAAGTATAACGAGCAGTACTTC
CASSQTRKYNEQYF
>13|TRBJ1-1|TRBV5-5|.|.
TGTGCCAGCAGCTTGGTCTTGAACACTGAAGCTTTCTTT
CASSLVLNTEAFF
>16|TRBJ2-1|TRBV5-6|.|.
TGTGCCAGCAGCAAGCCAAGCGGGACATCCTACAATGAGCAGTTCTTC
CASSKPSGTSYNEQFF
>16|TRBJ2-4|TRBV5-1|.|.
TGCGCCAGCAGCATGGGCGTGGGGCTCGGCAAAAACATTCAGTACTTC
CASSMGVGLGKNIQYF
>15|TRBJ2-7|TRBV5-1|.|.
TGCGCCAGCAGCTTCCTTCCCGGGTATGGAAACGAGCAGTACTTC
CASSFLPGYGNEQYF
>14|TRBJ2-3|TRBV29-1|.|.
TGCAGCGCGGGACTTAGCCGTAGCACAGATACGCAGTATTTT
CSAGLSRSTDTQYF
>15|TRBJ2-1|TRBV5-1|.|once
TGCGCCAGCAGCTTGGTAGCCAGCTCCTACAATGAGCAGTTCTTC
CASSLVASSYNEQFF
>15|TRBJ1-3|TRBV7-2|.|.
TGTGCCAGCAGCTTAGTCCCGGGAGGGCGTGACACCATATATTTT
CASSLVPGGRDTIYF
>16|TRBJ2-1|TRBV9|.|.
TGTGCCAGCAGCGTAGCATTCGGCGGTAAGAACAATGAGCAGTTCTTC
CASSVAFGGKNNEQFF
>15|TRBJ1-2|TRBV11-2|TRBD1|.
TGTGCCAGCAGCTATAGGACAGGGTCCAACTATGGCTACACCTTC
CASSYRTGSNYGYTF
>14|TRBJ2-1|TRBV18|TRBD2|once
TGTGCCAGCAGATCGCTAGCGGGAACCAATGAGCAGTTCTTC
CASRSLAGTNEQFF
>14|TRBJ2-2|TRBV30|TRBD1|.
TGTGCCTGGAGTGCGACAGGGGCGGCCGGGGAGCTGTTTTTT
CAWSATGAAGELFF
>15|TRBJ2-2|TRBV5-6|.|.
TGTGCCAGCAGCCGGATAGCTCGTTTATCCGGGGAGCTGTTTTTT
CASSRIARLSGELFF
>12|TRBJ2-1|TRBV6-1|.|.
TGTGTTAAGGGGCACACCTACAATGAGCAGTTCTTC
CVKGHTYNEQFF
>17|TRBJ2-2|TRBV5-4|TRBD2|.
TGTGCCAGCAGCCCCGCTCATGGCGGGAGGGGGACCGGGGAGCTGTTTTTT
CASSPAHGGRGTGELFF
>16|TRBJ1-1|TRBV2|.|.
TGTGCCAGCAGTGAAGGGAGGGCAGTGGCCGTGGGGCGAGCTTTCTTT
CASSEGRAVAVGRAFF
>16|TRBJ2-1|TRBV9|.|.
TGTGCCAGCAGCTCCCTGGGGGCGCGAGCAGGGAATGAGCAGTTCTTC
CASSSLGARAGNEQFF
>16|TRBJ2-7|TRBV5-4|.|.
TGTGCCAGCAACCCCGGGGGAGCATCCAACTCCTACGAGCAGTACTTC
CASNPGGASNSYEQYF
>14|TRBJ1-2|TRBV19|.|.
TGTGCCAGTAGGCCAACGGGGGAAGACTATGGCTACACCTTC
CASRPTGEDYGYTF
>13|TRBJ2-7|TRBV27|.|.
TGTGCCAGCAGTTTATTGCGCGGGTACGAGCAGTACTTC
CASSLLRGYEQYF
>17|TRBJ1-4|TRBV4-1|.|.
TGCGCCAGCAGCCAAGAAGGCCGGGTCACGTCTGGTGAAAAACTGTTTTTT
CASSQEGRVTSGEKLFF
>14|TRBJ2-7|TRBV5-1|.|.
TGCGCCAGCAGCCCACTACCGGGAACCTACGAGCAGTACTTC
CASSPLPGTYEQYF
>14|TRBJ2-7|TRBV6-5|TRBD1|.
TGTGCCAGCAGTAGGACAGGGGTTGTGTACGAGCAGTACTTC
CASSRTGVVYEQYF
>16|TRBJ2-1|TRBV6-6|TRBD2|.
TGTGCCAGCAGTTACTCGGGACTAGCGGGATGGGGTGAGCAGTTCTTC
CASSYSGLAGWGEQFF
>16|TRBJ1-4|TRBV4-1|.|.
TGCGCCAGCAGCCAATATGACACAGAAACTAATGAAAAACTGTTTTTT
CASSQYDTETNEKLFF
>14|TRBJ1-5|TRBV5-1|.|.
TGCGCCAGCAGCTCGGACGGAGGGAATCAGCCCCAGCATTTT
CASSSDGGNQPQHF
>16|TRBJ2-7|TRBV7-9|TRBD2|.
TGTGCCAGCAGCCCTAGGACTAGCGGGAGTGTTCACGAGCAGTACTTC
CASSPRTSGSVHEQYF
>16|TRBJ2-1|TRBV4-1|TRBD2|.
TGCGCCAGCAGCCAAAGTAGCGGGAGCCCCTACAATGAGCAGTTCTTC
CASSQSSGSPYNEQFF
>15|TRBJ2-3|TRBV7-3|TRBD1|.
TGTGCCAGCAGCCTAGGACAGGGGGCAAGAGATACGCAGTATTTT
CASSLGQGARDTQYF
>14|TRBJ1-1|TRBV5-1|TRBD1|.
TGCGCCAGCAGCTTGGATGGGACAGGGACTGAAGCTTTCTTT
CASSLDGTGTEAFF
>14|TRBJ1-2|TRBV6-5|TRBD1|.
TGTGCCAGCGGAGGTTCCGTGACAGGGTATGGCTACACCTTC
CASGGSVTGYGYTF
>13|TRBJ2-3|TRBV7-2|.|once
TGTGCCAGCAGGCCCGGACACCTAGATACGCAGTATTTT
CASRPGHLDTQYF
>14|TRBJ2-1|TRBV9|.|.
TGTGCCAGCAGCGTAGCCAGGACAGAGAATGAGCAGTTCTTC
CASSVARTENEQFF
>19|TRBJ2-3|TRBV5-1|TRBD2|.
TGCGCCAGCAGCTCACGGACTAGCGGGAGAGGAAGTTCGGCAGATACGCAGTATTTT
CASSSRTSGRGSSADTQYF
>16|TRBJ2-2|TRBV6-6|TRBD2|.
TGTGCCAGCAGTTCCGGGACTAGCGGTAACACCGGGGAGCTGTTTTTT
CASSSGTSGNTGELFF
>15|TRBJ2-3|TRBV29-1|TRBD2|.
TGCAGCGTCAGCCGGCTAGCGGAAATCACAGATACGCAGTATTTT
CSVSRLAEITDTQYF
>14|TRBJ1-1|TRBV5-6|.|.
TGTGCCAGCAGCGGCGACGGGATGGGCACTGAAGCTTTCTTT
CASSGDGMGTEAFF